The sequence of this T cell receptor beta chain was determined in a study of blood T cells in healthy people across ages. Study-level background: T cells yielded about one barcoded beta molecule per two cells through template switching.

A second PCR of roughly 7 to 11 cycles used a sample-barcoded 5' primer and a J-beta primer mix. Carrying 12 random nucleotides, a template-switch adaptor labeled each individual cDNA molecule. From each sample, at least 2.5 million paired-end reads containing CDR3 were obtained. MiXCR, run by TCRdb on the 5' RACE reads, gives a single entry per CDR3 protein. Among about 1.1 million distinct CDR3 sequences listed, around two fifths were seen once. J gave up 7 bases and V 1 base, and 5 bases lay outside the gene matches. Germline CDR1 and CDR2: DFQATT and SNEGSKA (reference sequence). This CDR3 spans 15 amino acids.

This receptor was taken from a man between 18 and 29 years old in good health. The chain has TRBV20-1 and TRBJ2-2; 11 bases are a match to TRBD1. The sequencing sample was made of blood. The CDR3 sequence is CSARAGTGGGGELFF. In DNA form, the CDR3 reads TGCAGTGCTAGAGCCGGGACAGGGGGAGGCGGGGAGCTGTTTTTT.